Following are 19 T cell receptor beta chains from one sample sequenced in a study of regulatory T cells in long-lasting Graves disease (dated by TCRdb to the early 2020s). The sample's time point label, decoded: newly diagnosed GD, antithyroid drugs for less than 3 months. RNA was extracted from PBMCs in TRIzol for both TCR sequencing and RNA sequencing. The library was made by multiplex PCR. The reads were generated on an Illumina HiSeq 4000. TCR beta libraries were built with iRepertoire HTBI primers and Arm-PCR amplification of CDR3 regions. TCRdb took the public reads, trimmed them with fastp at Q25, ran MiXCR for clone calling and kept in-frame beta chains. Here each entry gathers all rows of one CDR3 protein and keeps the most common genes and DNA. The sample profile shows 580,000 or so distinct CDR3 sequences; roughly 15% of them were found once. More than 10% of the sample comes from the top ten.

These data were also reused for a study on T cells in Graves' hyperthyroidism and ophthalmopathy.

Sequencing used peripheral blood mononuclear cells (PBMCs), obtained at new diagnosis, from a patient treated with antithyroid drugs. These receptors came from a man in his late teens or twenties with Graves disease. Donor details come from another sample of the same person, matched by shared clones.

This chain connects TRBV10-2 to TRBJ2-7, with D perhaps TRBD2 (5 bases). The V end lost 7 bases, the J end lost 2 bases, and 12 bases lay between the germline ends. Germline V lookup: CDR1 WSHSY, CDR2 SAAADI. The CDR3 is 13 residues long. CDR3 amino acids: CASKEAVTYEQYF. The CDR3 DNA is TGCGCCAGCAAGGAAGCGGTCACCTACGAGCAGTACTTC.

This clonotype was counted between two and nine times. The CDR3 DNA reads TGTGCCAGCAAAAGACGGAAAGCTTTCTTT. It translates to CASKRRKAFF. The chain carries TRBV28 and TRBJ1-1; D gene unclear. This CDR3 has 10 residues. V was trimmed by 7 bases and J by 9 bases, leaving 9 bases between them. CDR1 is MDHEN and CDR2 is SYDVKM in the germline V gene.

This clonotype came up many times. CDR3 nucleotides: TGTGCCAGCAGCCAAGTGGGGACCCTATCGTACACCATATATTTT. Its protein is CASSQVGTLSYTIYF. The genes are TRBV7-9 and TRBJ1-3, with D perhaps TRBD1 (5 bases). There are 15 residues in the CDR3. Germline V gene sequence: CDR1 SEHNR, CDR2 FQNEAQ (reference sequence). Between the trimmed V and J ends, which lost 5 bases and 8 bases, there was a span of 19 bases.

This clonotype was observed a few times. The chain joins TRBV19 to TRBJ1-2; 8 nucleotides line up with TRBD1. The length of the CDR3 is 16 residues. V lost 7 bases to trimming and J lost 6 bases; unmatched junction nucleotides: 16. Germline lookup yields CDR1 LNHDA and CDR2 SQIVND (reference sequence). This CDR3 reads CASTADRVIRIDGYTF. CDR3 DNA: TGTGCCAGTACCGCGGACAGGGTAATTCGGATAGATGGCTACACCTTC. Using reference TRBV19 and TRBJ1-2 for the parts outside the CDR3, the full variable domain is DGGITQSPKYLFRKEGQNVTLSCEQNLNHDAMYWYRQDPGQGLRLIYYSQIVNDFQKGDIAEGYSVSREKKESFPLTVTSAQKNPTAFYLCASTADRVIRIDGYTFGSGTRLTVV.

This clonotype was counted at least ten times. This chain links TRBV3-1 with TRBJ2-7, with 11 bases fitting TRBD2. Trimming took 3 bases from V and 2 from J; bases not matched to a gene: 3. Germline V gives CDR1 LGHDT, CDR2 YNNKEL (reference sequence). The CDR3 is made up of 15 amino acids. CDR3 sequence (DNA): TGTGCCAGCAGCCAGGGACTAGCGGTCACCTACGAGCAGTACTTC. The encoded protein is CASSQGLAVTYEQYF.

The genes are TRBV7-3 and TRBJ2-1; 12 positions agree with TRBD2. CDR1 is SGHTA, CDR2 FQGTGA, per germline. V shed 5 bases, J shed 10 bases, and the junction held 6 bases outside the gene matches. The CDR3 has 14 residues. CDR3 coding DNA: TGTGCCAGCAGCATCGGGACTAGCGGGTACGAGCAGTTCTTC. Translated: CASSIGTSGYEQFF.

This clonotype was recorded a few times. CDR3 loop: CSAGTGVYRVNTEAFF. As DNA, the CDR3 is TGCAGTGCCGGGACCGGGGTTTACCGCGTTAACACTGAAGCTTTCTTT. The gene calls are TRBV20-1 and TRBJ1-1; D might be TRBD1 (5 bases). V gave up 6 bases and J gave up 2 bases, with 22 bases separating them. This CDR3 contains 16 residues. Germline V gene lookup returns CDR1 DFQATT and CDR2 SNEGSKA (reference sequence).

The rearrangement links TRBV20-1 to TRBJ2-5, with a possible D match to TRBD1 (6 bases). The germline gives CDR1 DFQATT, CDR2 SNEGSKA (reference sequence). Deletions cut 3 bases from V and 5 bases from J, with 19 bases between. The CDR3 contains 15 residues. The chain's CDR3 is CSASARTALRETQYF. The CDR3 DNA is TGCAGTGCTAGTGCTCGGACAGCGCTCCGGGAGACCCAGTACTTC.

This clonotype was counted a few times. A much bigger clone sits one base away, suggesting this may be a read error. The chain joins TRBV27 to TRBJ1-1; a possible D gene is TRBD1 (5 bases). The CDR3 covers 15 residues. Trimming removed 2 bases from V and 8 bases from J, with 18 bases in between. Germline V CDR1 and CDR2: MNHEY, SMNVEV (reference sequence). The CDR3 nucleotides read TGTGCCAGCAGTTTAGAACCCCGGAGTGGGGGGGAAGCTTTCTTT. This codes for CASSLEPRSGGEAFF.

This clonotype showed up just a few times. The CDR3 protein is CAISEVSGSGETQYF. CDR3 DNA: TGTGCCATCTCGGAAGTAAGCGGCTCCGGAGAGACCCAGTACTTC. The chain combines TRBV7-9 with TRBJ2-5, with a weak D call TRBD2 (5 bases). Per the germline V gene, CDR1 is SEHNR and CDR2 is FQNEAQ (reference sequence). V shed 10 bases and J shed 4 bases, with 22 bases lying between them. There are 15 residues in the CDR3.

Only a few counts were recorded for this clonotype. The chain couples TRBV28 to TRBJ2-5; D is unclear. Trimming removed 3 bases at V and 5 bases at J, with 16 bases between. The length of the CDR3 is 15 residues. Per the germline V gene, CDR1 is MDHEN and CDR2 is SYDVKM. The CDR3 is CASSLAGSLFETQYF. The CDR3 region has the DNA TGTGCCAGCAGTTTGGCAGGAAGTTTGTTTGAGACCCAGTACTTC.

This rearrangement joins TRBV11-3 to TRBJ2-3; 13 bases are a match to TRBD2. The junction had 4 bases not matched to a gene; V was cut back by 4 bases and J by 6 bases. The CDR3 sequence is 15 residues long. Per germline, CDR1 SGHNT and CDR2 YENEEA. Here the CDR3 reads CASSSGLAGEDTQYF. The CDR3 coding sequence is TGTGCCAGCAGCTCCGGACTAGCGGGAGAGGATACGCAGTATTTT.

The rearrangement uses TRBV12-3 or TRBV12-4 and TRBJ2-2; D call uncertain. Trimming took 3 bases from V and 7 from J, leaving 6 bases between them. The CDR3 loop spans 12 amino acids. The DNA for the CDR3 is TGTGCCAGCAGTTTTTCCCTCGGGGAGCTGTTTTTT. Translated: CASSFSLGELFF.

Many counts were recorded for this clonotype. The rearrangement joins TRBV28 to TRBJ2-7; perhaps TRBD1 as D (6 bases). Germline V gives CDR1 MDHEN, CDR2 SYDVKM. This CDR3 spans 17 amino acids. Trimming removed 2 bases from V and 2 bases from J, with 19 bases in between. The CDR3 nucleotides read TGTGCCAGCAGTTTACCCCTAGATTGGCCAGGGGCCTACGAGCAGTACTTC. Protein: CASSLPLDWPGAYEQYF.

This clonotype was detected a few times. The rearrangement joins TRBV30 to TRBJ2-2; D tentatively reads TRBD1 or TRBD2 (5 bases each). The CDR3 has 15 amino acids. Trimming removed 1 base from V and 0 bases from J, with 9 bases in between. Germline CDR1 GTSNPN, CDR2 SVGIG (reference sequence). CDR3 DNA sequence: TGTGCCTGGAGTGGGGGGTTGACGAACACCGGGGAGCTGTTTTTT. It yields the protein CAWSGGLTNTGELFF.

The rearrangement uses TRBV19 and TRBJ1-5; 7 bases fit TRBD1. The V segment lost 9 bases and the J segment 1 base; nucleotides outside the gene matches: 12. Germline assignment: CDR1 LNHDA and CDR2 SQIVND (reference sequence). The CDR3 is made up of 16 amino acids. In DNA, the CDR3 is TGTGCCAGCACCCGGTACAGGGGAGGAAGCAATCAGCCCCAGCATTTT. This codes for CASTRYRGGSNQPQHF.

Turning to this clonotype: Given a much more abundant clone one base away, this may be a read error. This chain links TRBV5-1 with TRBJ2-7, with TRBD2 matching 8 bases. Germline values: CDR1 SGHRS, CDR2 YFSETQ. The CDR3 runs 15 residues. Trimming cost V 4 bases and J 5 bases; bases outside gene matches: 11. The CDR3 sequence is CASSPLTGGPNEQYF. CDR3 DNA: TGCGCCAGCAGCCCCTTAACGGGAGGGCCAAACGAGCAGTACTTC.

This clonotype was found many times. V is TRBV20-1 and J is TRBJ2-1; 11 positions match TRBD2. Trimming cost V 2 bases and J 8 bases; bases outside gene matches: 8. The V gene's germline CDR1 is DFQATT and CDR2 SNEGSKA (reference sequence). The CDR3 runs to 15 residues. The CDR3 coding sequence is TGCAGTGCTAGAAAGACTAGCGGGACTTGGTATGAGCAGTTCTTC. Translated, it gives CSARKTSGTWYEQFF.

The chain links TRBV5-6 to TRBJ2-1; 7 bases are shared with TRBD2. Per the germline V gene, CDR1 is SGHDT and CDR2 is YYEEEE. V lost 0 bases, J lost 0 bases, and 9 bases stayed unmatched. CDR3 size: 18 residues. CDR3 bases: TGTGCCAGCAGCTTGGAGTCGGGAGGATTAAGCTCCTACAATGAGCAGTTCTTC. Its translation is CASSLESGGLSSYNEQFF.